This TCR beta chain was obtained from a study of T cell changes during pregnancy in multiple sclerosis (dated by TCRdb to between 2018 and 2021). About the investigation overall: In women with multiple sclerosis, the researchers looked at how the T cell repertoire shifted as pregnancy progressed.

Taken from the germline V gene (reference sequence), the CDR1 and CDR2 loops are SEHNR and FQNEAQ. Compared with germline, V lacks 5 bases and J lacks 0 bases; bases without a gene match: 16. The cysteine opens and the phenylalanine closes a CDR3 of 19 amino acids. CDR3 DNA only is kept here, 57 bases in frame from base 1. Libraries came from the immunoSEQ multiplex PCR assay. What TCRdb holds here is the immuneACCESS table cut down to in-frame rearrangements. Part of the clones is not present; checked against another copy, under half of the missing clones reflect an unresolved V gene, and the others are unexplained. This sample holds about 68,000 clones; roughly 92% were observed only once. 3% to 4.5% of the sample is in the top ten clones. Worth noting for this clone: The target of this receptor is not known. Base qualities were left out, and no much larger clone turns up one base away.

The TCR originated in a female donor in good health, enrolled as a control in a pregnancy study. This material consisted of peripheral blood, taken after pregnancy. The receptor chain draws on TRBV7-9 and TRBJ1-5; the central 7 bases match TRBD1. The CDR3: CASSHEGGDRPYSNQPQHF. The DNA is TGTGCCAGCAGCCATGAAGGGGGCGACAGGCCTTATAGCAATCAGCCCCAGCATTTT.